This TCR beta chain appears in the sequencing data of a study of T cells after yellow fever vaccination. At the level of the study: With SMART-Seq v4 Ultra Low Input, the fractions containing low cell numbers were prepared. Findings and caveats of the study: Some clonotypes, a small share, were shared between CD4 and CD8 compartments. Peaking on day 5 versus 15, the secondary response was faster but weaker.

V lost 0 bases and J 13 bases, leaving 19 bases between the germline ends. Germline V gene sequence: CDR1 MGHRA, CDR2 YSYEKL. This CDR3 has 16 amino acids. Ten or more counts support this clonotype. Its target is not known. Synthesis of TCR cDNA relied on 5'RACE template switching, which attached a universal primer site and UMIs. MiXCR, run by TCRdb on the 5' RACE reads, gives a single entry per CDR3 protein. Found here are roughly 330,000 distinct CDR3 sequences, about 4% of them singletons; the top ten hold 24%. This specimen consisted of PBMCs, obtained 5 days after the yellow fever booster vaccination. The chain recombines TRBV4-1 with TRBJ1-6; possible D gene TRBD1, 5 bases. The receptor comes from a man between 18 and 29 years old who received the YFV17D yellow fever vaccine. CDR3 residues: CASSQETEQQGAPLHF. CDR3 bases: TGCGCCAGCAGCCAAGAAACGGAACAGCAAGGGGCGCCCCTCCACTTT.